The rows below give T cell receptor beta chains drawn from one sample of a study of tumor-infiltrating lymphocytes in primary liver carcinoma. From the multiplex PCR reads, TCRdb called clonotypes with MiXCR, one entry per CDR3 protein. The repertoire has 150,000 to 200,000 distinct CDR3 sequences, over 80% of them found once; the top ten carry 15% to 20%. The sequenced sample was tumor tissue from primary liver carcinoma. These receptors were obtained from a man between 40 and 49 years old with primary liver carcinoma and hepatitis B virus infection. The CDR3 runs from the conserved cysteine through the conserved F or W. The D gene is left open where the match is weak. Clone size, where shown, is once, few, many, or a class for clones that have expanded.

size	V	D	length	J	DNA	CDR3
many	TRBV6-5	TRBD1	15	TRBJ2-3	TGTGCCAGCAGGGGAACAGGGGTACAAACAGATACGCAGTATTTT	CASRGTGVQTDTQYF
NA	TRBV4-1	TRBD2	17	TRBJ2-2	TGCGCCATCAGTCAAGACCCTAAGCGGGGGGCGATCGGGGAGCTGTTTTTT	CAISQDPKRGAIGELFF
NA	TRBV29-1	TRBD2	16	TRBJ2-3	TGCGGCGTTGATGGTCGGGAGGGCCTCCATATAGATACGCAGTATTTT	CGVDGREGLHIDTQYF
NA	TRBV12-3/TRBV12-4	NA	11	TRBJ2-2	TGTGCCAGCAGTTCCCGGAGAGAGATGTTTTTT	CASSSRREMFF
NA	TRBV11-1	NA	19	TRBJ2-3	TGTGCCAGGTGCTCTGGGGGAAGCTCTGCTGGAGCCCGCACAGATACGCAGTATTTT	CARCSGGSSAGARTDTQYF
once	TRBV6-2/TRBV6-3	TRBD1	15	TRBJ2-5	TGTGCCAGCAGTCCTGACAGGGAAGGACAAGAGACCCGGTACTTC	CASSPDREGQETRYF
many	TRBV30	NA	13	TRBJ1-3	TGTGCCTGGAGTAGCAACGGTGGAAACACCATATATTTT	CAWSSNGGNTIYF
NA	TRBV5-4	TRBD1	15	TRBJ2-7	TGTGCCAGCAGCTCGACGGGACAGGATCCCTACGAGCAGTACTTC	CASSSTGQDPYEQYF
NA	TRBV6-1	TRBD1	16	TRBJ2-6	TGCGCCGGTACCGGGACAGGGGGTGCTGGGGCCAACATCCTGACTTTC	CAGTGTGGAGANILTF
NA	TRBV5-4	NA	14	TRBJ1-2	TGTGCCAGCAACTTGATTGAAACTTCATATGGCTACACCTTC	CASNLIETSYGYTF
NA	TRBV12-3/TRBV12-4	NA	15	TRBJ2-5	TGTGCCAGCAGTTTATTGAACGGGCCCCTAATTGCCCTGTACTTC	CASSLLNGPLIALYF
NA	TRBV24-1	TRBD2	17	TRBJ2-2	TGTGCCACCGGTGACCCAGGGACTAGCGGGAGATCCGGGGAGCTGTTTTTT	CATGDPGTSGRSGELFF
NA	TRBV5-1	NA	13	TRBJ1-2	TGCGCCAGCACCACCCAGGACAGCTATGGTTACACCTTC	CASTTQDSYGYTF
many	TRBV11-1	TRBD1	16	TRBJ2-1	TGTGCCAGCAGCCAAGGACAGGGGGTAATTCAAGAGACCCAGTTCTTC	CASSQGQGVIQETQFF
NA	TRBV7-6	NA	14	TRBJ1-5	TGTGCCAGCAGCCCCGGGACTTTCAATCAGCCCCAGCATTTT	CASSPGTFNQPQHF
NA	TRBV4-2	NA	19	TRBJ1-2	TGTGCCAGCAGCCAAGGGCCGGAGGGTTTAGGGGGGATGAACTATAGTTACACCTTC	CASSQGPEGLGGMNYSYTF
many	TRBV6-1	NA	15	TRBJ2-7	TGTGCCAGCAGTACCTTGGCCGAGGGCCCGTACGAGCAGTACTTC	CASSTLAEGPYEQYF
many	TRBV30	NA	15	TRBJ1-3	TGTGCCTGGAGACAGGTACCGTTCTCTGGAAACACCATATATTTT	CAWRQVPFSGNTIYF
many	TRBV2	NA	13	TRBJ1-2	TGTGCCAGCAGCTACCTTACCGAAGGTGGCTACACCTTC	CASSYLTEGGYTF
NA	TRBV12-3/TRBV12-4	NA	16	TRBJ2-1	TGTGCCAGCAATGGTCCCCGGCGGACCCCTCCGGATGAGCAGTTCTTC	CASNGPRRTPPDEQFF
NA	TRBV5-4	NA	14	TRBJ1-2	TGTGTCAGCAGTTCGGACATTTCCTCCAGTGGCTACACCTTC	CVSSSDISSSGYTF
NA	TRBV11-2	NA	14	TRBJ1-2	TGCGCCAGAGGCTTAGATCGGGCAGCTTATGGCTACACCTTC	CARGLDRAAYGYTF
NA	TRBV28	TRBD1	14	TRBJ1-2	TGTGCCAGCAATCCAAATGACAGGGTGGCTGGCTACACCTTC	CASNPNDRVAGYTF
once	TRBV12-3/TRBV12-4	NA	15	TRBJ1-1	TGTGTCAGCAGTTTAGTCTCAGGCCAAGGAATTGAAGCTTTCTTT	CVSSLVSGQGIEAFF
NA	TRBV6-9	NA	13	TRBJ1-4	TGTGCCTGCAGGGGACTGCGATTCGAAAAACTGTTTTTT	CACRGLRFEKLFF
NA	TRBV29-1	NA	14	TRBJ1-2	TGCAGCGTCAAGTCTGGACAGTCGATATATGGCTACACATTC	CSVKSGQSIYGYTF
NA	TRBV6-2/TRBV6-3	NA	13	TRBJ2-1	TGTGCCGGCAGTCAGCAGTTGGGCAATGAGCAGTTCTTC	CAGSQQLGNEQFF
NA	TRBV12-3/TRBV12-4	NA	12	TRBJ2-5	TGTGTCGGCAGCCTTCGTTTAGAGACCCAGTACTTC	CVGSLRLETQYF
NA	TRBV5-1	NA	16	TRBJ2-3	TGCGCCAACAGCTTGAACGGTAGGGGAAGCACAGGTACGCAGTATTTT	CANSLNGRGSTGTQYF
NA	TRBV12-3/TRBV12-4	NA	15	TRBJ1-5	TGTGCCAGCAGTTTAATTCGGGGTAGCAATCAGCCCCAACATTTT	CASSLIRGSNQPQHF
few	TRBV5-4	NA	16	TRBJ2-2	TGTGCCAGCAGCGTGGCCCAGGGGGGAGTCACTGGGGAGCTGTTTTTT	CASSVAQGGVTGELFF
NA	TRBV11-2	NA	17	TRBJ1-5	TGTGCCAGCAGCTTAGTAGGGGTAATAGGGAGCAATGAGCCCCAACATTTT	CASSLVGVIGSNEPQHF
NA	TRBV6-5	NA	11	TRBJ2-7	TGTGCCAGCATTTCTGGTCGGGAGCAGTACTTC	CASISGREQYF
NA	TRBV5-5	TRBD1	14	TRBJ2-7	TGTGCCAGCAGCGGGGACAGGGGAGTTTACGAGCAGCACTTC	CASSGDRGVYEQHF
NA	TRBV5-6	NA	13	TRBJ2-7	TGTGCCAGCAGTTTCGGGAAGGGGAAAGATCAGTACTTC	CASSFGKGKDQYF
few	TRBV29-1	NA	13	TRBJ1-5	TGCAGCGTTGTCGGGCAGATCAACCAGCCCGAGCATTTT	CSVVGQINQPEHF
NA	TRBV11-2	NA	12	TRBJ2-7	TGTGTCAGCAGTCCCGGGGGCTACGAGCTGTATTTC	CVSSPGGYELYF
once	TRBV12-3/TRBV12-4	NA	15	TRBJ2-3	TGTGCCAGCAGAGAAGGACCCGGTAGCAATCAGCCCCAGTATTTT	CASREGPGSNQPQYF
NA	TRBV6-5	TRBD1	14	TRBJ1-1	TGTGCCATCAGTTACAGGGGGACAAGCACTGAAGCTTTGTTT	CAISYRGTSTEALF
NA	TRBV29-1	NA	14	TRBJ2-7	TGCGGCGTGGCCAGGACAGAAAGCTCCTACGAGCAGTACTTC	CGVARTESSYEQYF
NA	TRBV29-1	NA	14	TRBJ2-1	TGCAGCGTTGACCTCGCGGGTCTCTACAATGAGCAGTTCTTC	CSVDLAGLYNEQFF
NA	TRBV6-1	NA	15	TRBJ2-2	TGTGCCACACGGTGGGACACTAAGAACACCGGGGAGATGTTTTTT	CATRWDTKNTGEMFF
NA	TRBV29-1	NA	14	TRBJ1-3	TGCAGCGGGCCCAGGAGCCTCTCTGGAAACACTAAATATTTT	CSGPRSLSGNTKYF
NA	TRBV12-3/TRBV12-4	NA	16	TRBJ2-1	TGTGCCAGCAGTTTCAGAGGGTCTAGCACCTTCAATGAGCAGTTCTTC	CASSFRGSSTFNEQFF
NA	TRBV6-1	NA	11	TRBJ2-1	TGTGCCAGCAATGTAAAAGTAGAGCAGTTCTTC	CASNVKVEQFF
once	TRBV4-1	TRBD1	15	TRBJ2-5	TGCGCCAGCAGCCAAGGTGGACAGGGCTGGGAGACCTACTACTTC	CASSQGGQGWETYYF
NA	TRBV30	NA	13	TRBJ1-5	TGTGGCTGGACGGTGTCTGAAGATCAGCCCCAGAATTTT	CGWTVSEDQPQNF
NA	TRBV28	TRBD2	15	TRBJ2-3	TGTGCCAACAGTTTAACTAGCGGGATGGAAGATACGCAGTATTTT	CANSLTSGMEDTQYF